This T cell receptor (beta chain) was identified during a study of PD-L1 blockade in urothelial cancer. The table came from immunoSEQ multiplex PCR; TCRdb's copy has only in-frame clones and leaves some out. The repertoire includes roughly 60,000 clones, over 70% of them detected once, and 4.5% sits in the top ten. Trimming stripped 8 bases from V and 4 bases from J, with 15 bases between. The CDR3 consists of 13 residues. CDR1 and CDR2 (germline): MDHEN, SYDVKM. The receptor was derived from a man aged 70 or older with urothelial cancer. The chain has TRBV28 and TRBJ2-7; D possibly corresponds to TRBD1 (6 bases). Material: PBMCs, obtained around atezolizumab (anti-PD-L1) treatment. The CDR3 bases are TGTGCCAGCCGAACGGGACACCAGTACGAGCAGTACTTC. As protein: CASRTGHQYEQYF.